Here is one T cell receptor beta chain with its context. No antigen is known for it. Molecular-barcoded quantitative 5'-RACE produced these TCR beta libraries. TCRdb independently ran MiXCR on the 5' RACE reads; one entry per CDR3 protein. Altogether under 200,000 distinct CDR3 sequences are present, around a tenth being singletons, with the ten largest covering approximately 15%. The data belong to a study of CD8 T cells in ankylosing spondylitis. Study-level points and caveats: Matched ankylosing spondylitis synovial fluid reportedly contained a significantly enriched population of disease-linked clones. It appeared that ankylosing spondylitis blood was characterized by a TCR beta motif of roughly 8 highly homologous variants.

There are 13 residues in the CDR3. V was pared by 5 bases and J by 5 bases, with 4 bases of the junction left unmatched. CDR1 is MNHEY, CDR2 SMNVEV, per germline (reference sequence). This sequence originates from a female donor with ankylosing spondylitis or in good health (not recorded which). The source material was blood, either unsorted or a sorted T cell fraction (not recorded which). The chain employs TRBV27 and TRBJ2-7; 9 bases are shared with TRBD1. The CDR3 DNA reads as TGTGCCAGCAGTATCGGGACAGGGAACGAGCAGTACTTC. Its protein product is CASSIGTGNEQYF.